There are a few counts of the clone carrying this T cell receptor beta chain. V shed 5 bases and J 2 bases; nucleotides not matched to a gene: 3. This CDR3 spans 15 amino acids. Unique molecular identifiers tagged the TCRbeta library. TCRdb analysed the PCR reads with MiXCR anew, one entry per CDR3 protein. The table shows 500,000 to 600,000 distinct CDR3 sequences, with 18% occurring only once. The sample belongs to a study of T-cell reconstitution after alpha-beta-depleted transplantation in children. The rearrangement joins TRBV12-3 or TRBV12-4 to TRBJ2-1; TRBD2 matches at 10 bases. The material was PBMCs from the stem cell graft donor, obtained from the stem cell graft. The TCR was taken from a human donor who donated a stem cell graft to a child with acute lymphoblastic leukemia. CDR3 residues: CASSRGLAAYNEQFF. The CDR3 nucleotides read TGTGCCAGCAGTAGAGGACTAGCGGCCTACAATGAGCAGTTCTTC.